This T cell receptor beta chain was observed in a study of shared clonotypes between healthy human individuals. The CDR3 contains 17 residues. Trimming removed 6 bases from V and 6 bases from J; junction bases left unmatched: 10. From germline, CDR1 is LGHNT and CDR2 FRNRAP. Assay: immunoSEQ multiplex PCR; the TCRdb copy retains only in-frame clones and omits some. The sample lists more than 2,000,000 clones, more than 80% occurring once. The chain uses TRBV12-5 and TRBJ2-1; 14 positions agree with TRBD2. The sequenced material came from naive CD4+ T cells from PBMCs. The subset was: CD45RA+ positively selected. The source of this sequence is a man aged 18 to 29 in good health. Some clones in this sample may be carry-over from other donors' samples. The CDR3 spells CASGQAGLAGDSNEQFF. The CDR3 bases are TGTGCTAGTGGACAAGCGGGACTAGCGGGAGATTCCAATGAGCAGTTCTTC.